Included here is one T cell receptor (beta chain) sequence, with context. This clonotype was observed a few times. There is no known antigen for this receptor. The record has no base qualities; no much larger clone is one base away. Including cysteine and phenylalanine, the CDR3 has 17 amino acids. This entry keeps only the CDR3 DNA: 51 bases, framed from base 1. Relative to germline, V is missing 5 bases and J is missing 4 bases, with 14 bases of the junction outside any gene match. The germline V gene sets CDR1 to MGHRA and CDR2 to YSYEKL. The sample belongs to a study of early T cells in non-severe SARS-CoV-2 infection (dated by TCRdb to about 2021). About the full investigation: Bulk RNA from unsorted whole blood was used for TCR sequencing, so alpha and beta chains could not be paired.

The study at large found these results: Matching against VDJdb was skewed toward anti-spike CD8 responses, likely underestimated virus-specific expansions, and missed private and CD4 specificities.

This was a case-control study nested in a cohort of healthcare workers in London, UK, who had nasopharyngeal swab PCR tests and blood samples taken every week. Between 23 and 31 March 2020, the week of the UK lockdown, healthcare workers were enrolled and then followed up weekly for as long as 16 weeks. The library was produced with 5' RACE. The run used a NextSeq 500. Unique molecular identifiers were attached to individual cDNA molecules in the TCR library protocol so that sequencing error and PCR bias could be corrected. Both TCR alpha and beta chains were sequenced, and tight co-correlation was observed between alpha and beta sequence abundances in each sample. In the source study's methods: Decombinator V4 was used to annotate the V gene, J gene and CDR3 of the TCR sequences. Expanded TCRs were defined as changing significantly between any two time points under a Poisson model with p below 0.0001. TCR abundances were normalised to the total number of TCRs sequenced in each sample and reported as counts per million. TRAV1-2 paired with TRAJ12, TRAJ20 or TRAJ33 defined MAIT TCRs, while TRAV10 paired with TRAJ18 defined iNKT TCRs. VDJdb, accessed 1 November 2021, was searched for CMV, EBV and SARS-CoV-2 annotated TCRs, with TCRs annotated for multiple antigens excluded. TCRdb ran its own pipeline on the public reads, namely fastp trimming at Q25 and MiXCR clone calling, and kept in-frame beta chains. One record per CDR3 amino acid sequence lists the most common genes and DNA. The authors' filters were not applied to this entry. This sample holds some 59,000 distinct CDR3 sequences; around 10% were observed only once. Jointly, the top ten make up more than 3% of the sample.

The receptor's source is an adult who was a healthcare worker with PCR-confirmed SARS-CoV-2 infection or an uninfected control (not recorded which). The V and J genes are TRBV4-1 and TRBJ2-3; TRBD2 lines up with 8 middle nucleotides. This specimen consisted of whole blood, obtained at baseline. The CDR3 has the sequence CASSSNTAGVGSDTQYF. The nucleotides are TGCGCCAGCAGCTCAAATACAGCGGGAGTTGGTTCAGATACGCAGTATTTT.